This T cell receptor (beta chain) was retrieved from a study of CD8+ T cells in alopecia areata. Sorting of CD4+ cells into CD25+CD127- cells was performed for a few patients. cDNA prepared by RNA extraction and subsequent reverse transcription served as the template for sequencing. Using immunoSEQ multiplex PCR, the repertoire was profiled, and TCRdb retains in-frame clones only, with some absent. The repertoire includes tens of thousands of clones, nearly 55% of them detected once, and under 2% sits in the top ten. The V gene's germline CDR1 is LNHDA and CDR2 SQIVND (reference sequence). With 8 bases clipped from V and 5 bases from J, the junction kept 17 bases outside the gene matches. This CDR3 is built from 16 residues. There are a few counts of this clone.

The source of this sequence is a human donor with alopecia areata. This chain links TRBV19 with TRBJ1-1, with 7 bases that match TRBD1. Sequencing was carried out using CD4+ Tregs sorted from blood. Here the CDR3 reads CASFPGDSRRVTEAFF. CDR3 nucleotides: TGTGCCAGTTTCCCGGGGGACAGCCGACGAGTGACTGAAGCTTTCTTT.